This T cell receptor beta chain appears in the sequencing data of a study of T cell changes during pregnancy in multiple sclerosis (dated by TCRdb to the late 2010s). A note on the overall study: Changes in the T cell repertoire over the course of pregnancy were examined in this study in women with multiple sclerosis.

For CDR1 and CDR2, the germline V gene (reference sequence) lists GTSNPN and SVGIG. From its cysteine to its phenylalanine, the CDR3 spans 14 amino acids. The entry retains the CDR3 DNA only, 42 bases that are in frame from base 1. V and J are trimmed by 3 bases and 1 base, and the gene matches miss 2 bases of the junction. Concerning this clone itself: The antigen it binds to is not known. Base qualities are not provided; no much larger clone lies one nucleotide away.

Library creation used the immunoSEQ multiplex PCR assay. TCRdb re-hosts the immuneACCESS table, in-frame sequences only. Its copies lack some clones; in the studies checked, an unresolved V gene accounts for under half of them, and the cause for the rest is not known. The sample yields tens of thousands of clones; roughly 90% were counted once. The ten largest account for 0.85% to 0.95% of the sample. The TCR comes from a female donor with multiple sclerosis, enrolled in a pregnancy study. The chain employs TRBV30 and TRBJ1-1; TRBD1 lines up with 10 middle nucleotides. The material was peripheral blood, obtained before pregnancy. The CDR3 region reads CAWRGDRGNTEAFF. In nucleotide form, the sequence is TGTGCCTGGAGGGGGGACAGGGGGAACACTGAAGCTTTCTTT.